Shown below are 5 T cell receptor beta chains from a single sample sequenced in a study of T cells after yellow fever vaccination. MiXCR, applied by TCRdb to the 5' RACE reads, yields one record per CDR3 protein. Of around 500,000 distinct CDR3 sequences in the sample, roughly a fifth were seen once. The sequencing used PBMCs, collected approximately 22 days after the first yellow fever vaccination. These receptors were taken from a man aged 18 to 35 who received the YFV17D yellow fever vaccine.

The chain employs TRBV19 and TRBJ2-1; 9 bases are a match to TRBD1. This CDR3 region has 14 residues. Germline CDR1 LNHDA, CDR2 SQIVND (reference sequence). The V gene end was trimmed by 8 bases and the J gene end by 5 bases; junction bases not matched to a gene: 7. The CDR3 loop is CASVIGQGHNEQFF. In nucleotides, the CDR3 is TGTGCCAGTGTTATTGGACAGGGGCACAATGAGCAGTTCTTC.

V usage is TRBV5-5 and J usage is TRBJ2-2, with TRBD1 as a possible D gene (5 bases). The CDR3 sequence is 14 residues long. V was shortened by 1 base and J by 7 bases, with 11 bases between the two germline ends. Germline V gene data show CDR1 as SGHKS and CDR2 as YYEKEE (reference sequence). For the CDR3, the DNA is TGTGCCAGCAGCTTGTTTCAGGGCGTCGGGGAGCTGTTTTTT. The encoded protein is CASSLFQGVGELFF.

Points on this clonotype: One end of the junction does not line up with germline, which may come from a read error. The V gene is TRBV6-1, the J gene TRBJ2-5; D gene ambiguous. Germline V gene lookup returns CDR1 MNHNS and CDR2 SASEGT. The CDR3 length is 10 residues. The CDR3, as DNA: TGTGCCAGCAGTGACCCCTTTCCCCACTTC. Its protein product is CASSDPFPHF.

This clonotype was observed a few times. The CDR3 nucleotides are TGTGCCAGCAGTTACCGGGCCTACGAGCAGTACTTC. It specifies CASSYRAYEQYF. The rearrangement joins TRBV6-2 or TRBV6-3 to TRBJ2-7; no definite D call. Trimming stripped 2 bases from V and 2 bases from J, with 4 bases between. The V gene's germline CDR1 is MNHEY and CDR2 SVGEGT. The CDR3 runs 12 residues.

This chain connects TRBV25-1 to TRBJ1-6; D unresolved. Deletions cut 6 bases from V and 7 bases from J, with 10 bases between. The CDR3 sequence is 13 residues long. Germline assignment: CDR1 MGHDK and CDR2 SYGVNS. CDR3: CASRLRENSPLHF. DNA of the CDR3: TGTGCCAGCAGATTAAGGGAAAATTCACCCCTCCACTTT. The whole variable domain, filled in from reference TRBV25-1 and TRBJ1-6, reads EADIYQTPRYLVIGTGKKITLECSQTMGHDKMYWYQQDPGMELHLIHYSYGVNSTEKGDLSSESTVSRIRTEHFPLTLESARPSHTSQYLCASRLRENSPLHFGNGTRLTVT.